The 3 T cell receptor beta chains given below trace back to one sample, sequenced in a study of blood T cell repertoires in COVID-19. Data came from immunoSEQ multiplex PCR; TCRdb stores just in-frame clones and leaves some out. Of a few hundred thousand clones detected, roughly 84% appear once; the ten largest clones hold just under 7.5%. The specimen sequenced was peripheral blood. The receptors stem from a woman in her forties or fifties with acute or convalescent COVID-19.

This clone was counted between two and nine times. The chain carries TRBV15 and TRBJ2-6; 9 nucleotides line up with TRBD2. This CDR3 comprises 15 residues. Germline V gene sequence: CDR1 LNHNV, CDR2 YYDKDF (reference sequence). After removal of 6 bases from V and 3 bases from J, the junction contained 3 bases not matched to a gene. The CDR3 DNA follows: TGTGCCACCAGAGTAGCGGGAGTTGGGGCCAACGTCCTGACTTTC. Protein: CATRVAGVGANVLTF. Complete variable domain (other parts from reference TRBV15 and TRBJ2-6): DAMVIQNPRYQVTQFGKPVTLSCSQTLNHNVMYWYQQKSSQAPKLLFHYYDKDFNNEADTPDNFQSRRPNTSFCFLDIRSPGLGDTAMYLCATRVAGVGANVLTFGAGSRLTVL.

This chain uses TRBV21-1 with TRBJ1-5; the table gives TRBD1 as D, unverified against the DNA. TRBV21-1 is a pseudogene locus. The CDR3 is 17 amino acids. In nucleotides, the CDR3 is TGTGCCAGCAGCAAAGGGGGGCCCAGAGGGGCAAATCAGCCCCAGCATTTT. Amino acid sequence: CASSKGGPRGANQPQHF.

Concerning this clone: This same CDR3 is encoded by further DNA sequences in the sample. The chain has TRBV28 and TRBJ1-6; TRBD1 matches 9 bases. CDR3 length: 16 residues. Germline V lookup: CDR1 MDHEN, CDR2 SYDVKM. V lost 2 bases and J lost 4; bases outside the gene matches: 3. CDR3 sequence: CASSLGQGTYNSPLHF. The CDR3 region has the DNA TGTGCCAGCAGTTTAGGACAGGGGACATATAATTCACCCCTCCACTTT.